These 7 T cell receptor beta chains originate from one sample sequenced in a study of beta chain features in type 1 diabetes. Reverse transcription of all isolated RNA meant that expressed TCRB transcripts were sequenced. Repertoires were generated with immunoSEQ multiplex PCR, while TCRdb's copy carries only in-frame clones and drops some. The sample yields about 220,000 clones, under 13% seen once. Input material: central memory CD4+ T cells from blood. The receptors derive from a man between 18 and 35 years old in good health.

The DNA of the CDR3 is TGTGCCAGCAGCTCACCACGAACTGACAATGAGCAGTTCTTC. Translation: CASSSPRTDNEQFF. This chain joins TRBV7-2 and TRBJ2-1; D is undetermined. V lost 4 bases and J lost 5, with 12 bases in between. CDR1 and CDR2 from the germline V gene are SGHTA and FQGNSA. The CDR3 is made up of 14 amino acids.

A few counts support this clone. J is TRBJ1-5 and V is TRBV6-5, with 7 bases lining up with TRBD1. Germline V gives CDR1 MNHEY, CDR2 SVGAGI. The V and J ends lost 5 bases and 3 bases, in that order; junction bases with no gene match: 7. The CDR3 is made up of 15 amino acids. The CDR3 here is CASSHRDRDNQPQHF. Written as DNA, the CDR3 is TGTGCCAGCAGTCACCGGGACAGAGACAATCAGCCCCAGCATTTT.

A few counts support this clone. One base away lies a much larger clone, so this may be a sequencing read error. The chain carries TRBV5-6 and TRBJ2-3; 8 bases line up with TRBD2. After removal of 2 bases from V and 4 bases from J, the junction contained 3 bases not matched to a gene. The CDR3 covers 14 residues. The germline V gene has CDR1 SGHDT and CDR2 YYEEEE. For the CDR3, the DNA is TGTGCCAGCAGCTTTGGGACTAGATCAGATACGCAGTATTTT. It encodes CASSFGTRSDTQYF.

This clone was found a few times. J is TRBJ2-7 and V is TRBV5-1; 7 nucleotides agree with TRBD1. With V trimmed by 7 bases and J by 0 bases, 7 bases remained unmatched. The CDR3 spans 14 residues. The germline CDR1 and CDR2 sequences are SGHRS and YFSETQ. In nucleotides, the CDR3 is TGCGCCAGCCACCCGGGACAGAACTCCTACGAGCAGTACTTC. Translated: CASHPGQNSYEQYF.

The rearrangement joins TRBV5-4 to TRBJ2-7, with D possibly being TRBD1 (5 bases). CDR3 length: 13 amino acids. Germline values: CDR1 SGHNT, CDR2 YYREEE (reference sequence). Trimming pared 4 bases from V and 5 bases from J, leaving 13 bases between. CDR3 region: CASSPMWGDEQYF. Here the CDR3 DNA reads TGTGCCAGCAGCCCGATGTGGGGCGACGAGCAGTACTTC.

This clone was found many times. The CDR3 here is CATSEGLAGVGDEQFF. The DNA for the CDR3 is TGTGCCACCAGCGAGGGACTAGCGGGAGTGGGCGATGAGCAGTTCTTC. The chain joins TRBV15 to TRBJ2-1, with 14 bases aligning to TRBD2. The trim removed 5 bases at V and 8 bases at J, leaving 8 bases unmatched. The CDR3 length is 16 residues. The germline CDR1 and CDR2 sequences are LNHNV and YYDKDF (reference sequence).

The CDR3 region is CAWSVGQGARYEQYF. The CDR3 coding sequence is TGTGCCTGGAGTGTGGGACAGGGGGCGAGGTACGAGCAGTACTTC. V and J are TRBV30 and TRBJ2-7; 12 bases map to TRBD1. The CDR3 is made up of 15 amino acids. The germline V gene encodes CDR1 GTSNPN and CDR2 SVGIG (reference sequence). The trim removed 0 bases at V and 4 bases at J, leaving 4 bases unmatched.